The next 20 T cell receptor beta chains were all read from a single sample in a study of blood T cell repertoires in COVID-19. Profiled with immunoSEQ multiplex PCR; TCRdb holds only in-frame clones, not every one. The data show 65,000 to 90,000 clones, around 80% seen once. The sequenced sample consisted of peripheral blood. These receptors were taken from a man older than 75 with active or convalescent COVID-19.

This sequence joins TRBV11-2 and TRBJ2-1, with 12 bases that match TRBD2. CDR1 SGHAT and CDR2 FQNNGV come from the germline V gene. The CDR3 totals 15 residues. With 7 bases clipped from V and 10 bases from J, the junction kept 11 bases outside the gene matches. The CDR3 protein is CASTLDASGRAEQFF. CDR3 coding DNA: TGTGCCAGCACCCTTGATGCTAGCGGGAGGGCCGAGCAGTTCTTC.

This sequence joins TRBV7-8 and TRBJ1-1; the match to TRBD1 covers 8 bases. Trimming cost V 5 bases and J 4 bases; bases outside gene matches: 9. The length of the CDR3 is 15 residues. The germline CDR1 and CDR2 sequences are SGHVS and FQNEAQ. In DNA, the CDR3 is TGTGCCAGCAGCCCCGAGGGCAGGGGGCTCACTGAAGCTTTCTTT. Protein sequence: CASSPEGRGLTEAFF.

The V and J genes are TRBV5-6 and TRBJ2-7; D gene uncertain. Trimming took 2 bases from V and 4 from J, leaving 7 bases between them. The germline gives CDR1 SGHDT, CDR2 YYEEEE. The length of the CDR3 is 12 residues. Written as DNA, the CDR3 is TGTGCCAGCAGCTTCGCAGGTTACGAGCAGTACTTC. Its protein is CASSFAGYEQYF. Looking up the rest from reference TRBV5-6 and TRBJ2-7 gives the full variable domain: DAGVTQSPTHLIKTRGQQVTLRCSPKSGHDTVSWYQQALGQGPQFIFQYYEEEERQRGNFPDRFSGHQFPNYSSELNVNALLLGDSALYLCASSFAGYEQYFGPGTRLTVT.

This chain connects TRBV30 to TRBJ1-2; D is perhaps TRBD1 (5 bases). The germline CDR1 and CDR2 sequences are GTSNPN and SVGIG (reference sequence). The germline V and J ends were trimmed by 0 bases and 0 bases, with 11 bases remaining between them. There are 15 residues in the CDR3. The CDR3 bases are TGTGCCTGGAGTGTACTCGGCAGGGCTAACTATGGCTACACCTTC. This sequence encodes CAWSVLGRANYGYTF.

The chain employs TRBV27 and TRBJ2-3, with 9 bases fitting TRBD2. Germline CDR1 MNHEY, CDR2 SMNVEV (reference sequence). The CDR3 consists of 13 residues. Losses at the gene ends were 9 bases for V and 2 bases for J; bases not matched to a gene: 3. The CDR3 sequence: CASSGRTTDTQYF. The CDR3 region has the DNA TGTGCCAGTAGCGGGAGAACCACAGATACGCAGTATTTT.

The chain carries TRBV12-3 or TRBV12-4 and TRBJ2-2, with D possibly TRBD2 on 5 matching bases. CDR3 size: 13 residues. Trimming took 3 bases from V and 7 from J, leaving 9 bases between them. CDR3 in amino acids: CASSLRVSGELFF. The CDR3 DNA reads TGTGCCAGCAGTTTGAGGGTGAGCGGGGAGCTGTTTTTT.

The chain is built from TRBV2 and TRBJ2-6; the D gene is possibly TRBD1 (6 bases). There are 15 residues in the CDR3. Germline V CDR1 and CDR2: SNHLY, FYNNEI. Trimming shortened V by 6 bases and J by 2 bases, and 11 bases separated the two germline ends. As DNA, the CDR3 is TGTGCCAGCAGGGGGAACAGGGCTGGGGCCAACGTCCTGACTTTC. Its translation: CASRGNRAGANVLTF.

The chain combines TRBV7-2 with TRBJ1-5, with TRBD1 as a possible D gene (6 bases). CDR3 length: 14 residues. V was clipped by 5 bases and J by 6 bases, with 14 bases between them. Germline CDR1 and CDR2: SGHTA and FQGNSA. CDR3 bases: TGTGCCAGCAGCGCCGTCGTCAGGGGTCAGCCCCAGCATTTT. It encodes CASSAVVRGQPQHF. The full variable domain, with the rest looked up from reference TRBV7-2 and TRBJ1-5, is GAGVSQSPSNKVTEKGKDVELRCDPISGHTALYWYRQSLGQGLEFLIYFQGNSAPDKSGLPSDRFSAERTGGSVSTLTIQRTQQEDSAVYLCASSAVVRGQPQHFGDGTRLSIL.

This rearrangement joins TRBV3-1 (or the pseudogene TRBV3-2) to TRBJ1-5; D is uncertain. The V gene lost 1 base and the J gene lost 1 base, with 8 bases spanning the gap. This CDR3 comprises 15 residues. Germline loops: CDR1 LGHDT, CDR2 YNNKEL (reference sequence). CDR3 sequence reads: CASSQGVASNQPQHF. CDR3 bases: TGTGCCAGCAGCCAAGGGGTAGCAAGCAATCAGCCCCAGCATTTT.

The chain combines TRBV7-2 with TRBJ2-5; 11 bases line up with TRBD2. Germline V gives CDR1 SGHTA, CDR2 FQGNSA. Losses at the gene ends were 4 bases for V and 5 bases for J; bases not matched to a gene: 9. CDR3 length equals 16 residues. CDR3 nucleotide sequence: TGTGCCAGCAGCTCAGGGGGTTTAGCGGGAGGGGAGACCCAGTACTTC. This codes for CASSSGGLAGGETQYF.

In this sample, this clone turned up once. The chain recombines TRBV28 with TRBJ1-4; D is ambiguous. In germline, CDR1 is MDHEN, CDR2 SYDVKM. This CDR3 is built from 15 residues. Trimming removed 7 bases from V and 4 bases from J, with 16 bases in between. The CDR3 DNA reads TGTGCCAGCACCCCTCATATTGAGTTTAATGAAAAACTGTTTTTT. Its protein product is CASTPHIEFNEKLFF.

The count of this clone is one. The chain links TRBV3-1 (or the pseudogene TRBV3-2) to TRBJ2-5, with a possible D match to TRBD2 (5 bases). V was pared by 2 bases and J by 5 bases, with 18 bases between. CDR3 length: 16 amino acids. Per germline, CDR1 LGHDT and CDR2 YNNKEL (reference sequence). The CDR3 DNA is TGTGCCAGCAGCCAAAGGAGGATGGGCGGTTGGGAGACCCAGTACTTC. This codes for CASSQRRMGGWETQYF.

The chain joins TRBV30 to TRBJ2-2; possible D gene TRBD2, 5 bases. Germline V lookup: CDR1 GTSNPN, CDR2 SVGIG (reference sequence). Trimming took 5 bases from V and 5 from J, leaving 24 bases between them. The CDR3 consists of 17 residues. The CDR3, as DNA: TGTGCCTGGGACCTTCGAGGGCGATTCGTGTCAACCGGGGAGCTGTTTTTT. It specifies CAWDLRGRFVSTGELFF.

The gene calls are TRBV5-1 and TRBJ2-7; tentatively, D is TRBD1 (5 bases). The CDR3 runs to 16 residues. Trimming removed 6 bases at V and 9 bases at J, with 28 bases between. Germline V gene data show CDR1 as SGHRS and CDR2 as YFSETQ. The CDR3 nucleotides read TGCGCCAGCACCCCGGATGGGGCAGGTTATGTCTCTAGGCAGTACTTC. This translates into CASTPDGAGYVSRQYF.

This clone was seen only once. CDR3 residues: CASSLVAAEQFF. CDR3 bases: TGCGCCAGCAGCTTGGTGGCGGCAGAGCAGTTCTTC. The chain carries TRBV5-1 and TRBJ2-1; D call uncertain. From germline, CDR1 is SGHRS and CDR2 YFSETQ. Trimming took off 0 bases at V and 10 bases at J, with 8 bases between the two ends. The CDR3 spans 12 residues.

With regard to this clone: Other DNA sequences in the sample encode the same CDR3. The genes are TRBV11-2 and TRBJ2-7; 11 nucleotides agree with TRBD2. V dropped 5 bases and J dropped 4; count of bases not matched to a gene: 4. This CDR3 is built from 14 residues. CDR1 SGHAT and CDR2 FQNNGV come from the germline V gene. The CDR3 DNA is TGTGCCAGCAGCCTGGGACTAGCGGAGTACGAGCAGTACTTC. Translating it yields CASSLGLAEYEQYF. The entire variable domain, with the rest obtained from reference TRBV11-2 and TRBJ2-7, is as follows: EAGVAQSPRYKIIEKRQSVAFWCNPISGHATLYWYQQILGQGPKLLIQFQNNGVVDDSQLPKDRFSAERLKGVDSTLKIQPAKLEDSAVYLCASSLGLAEYEQYFGPGTRLTVT.

The chain carries TRBV4-1 and TRBJ2-7; the match to TRBD2 covers 7 bases. Germline CDR1 reads MGHRA; CDR2 reads YSYEKL. Trimming removed 2 bases from V and 7 bases from J; junction bases left unmatched: 8. The CDR3 runs to 14 residues. CDR3 amino acids: CASSQILGRLEQYF. The CDR3 DNA reads as TGCGCCAGCAGCCAAATTCTCGGGAGGTTGGAGCAGTACTTC.

The chain combines TRBV28 with TRBJ1-1, with 9 bases lining up with TRBD1. From germline, CDR1 is MDHEN and CDR2 SYDVKM. The CDR3 covers 15 residues. J gave up 3 bases and V 6 bases, and 8 bases lay outside the gene matches. CDR3 sequence reads: CASSHGQGPYTEAFF. The DNA for the CDR3 is TGTGCCAGCAGCCACGGACAGGGGCCCTACACTGAAGCTTTCTTT.

The chain uses TRBV10-3 and TRBJ2-5; maybe TRBD2 (6 bases). Germline V gene sequence: CDR1 ENHRY, CDR2 SYGVKD. This CDR3 spans 16 amino acids. V lost 2 bases and J 9 bases, leaving 22 bases between the germline ends. The CDR3 DNA follows: TGTGCCATCAGTGAGACAAGGGGTCAGGCGGGGATGGCCCAGTACTTC. Protein sequence: CAISETRGQAGMAQYF.

The chain uses TRBV3-1 (or the pseudogene TRBV3-2) and TRBJ2-5; perhaps TRBD2 as D (7 bases). The CDR3 loop spans 16 amino acids. The germline V and J ends were trimmed by 7 bases and 5 bases, with 23 bases remaining between them. Germline values: CDR1 LGHDT, CDR2 YNNKEL (reference sequence). Written as DNA, the CDR3 is TGTGCCAGCACCGCCAAAGGGGGGGGGCTGAAGGAGACCCAGTACTTC. Amino acid sequence: CASTAKGGGLKETQYF.